This T cell receptor (beta chain) was obtained from a study of radiation and T cells in renal cell carcinoma. The wider study: Nephrectomy followed 15 Gy stereotactic body radiation by 4 weeks.

Study-level points and caveats: From baseline, blood top tumor clonotypes peaked at 2 weeks post-radiation.

The time point denotes: blood 2 weeks post-SBRT. The treatment: 15 Gy SBRT to primary tumor, nephrectomy 4 weeks later. The patient's renal cell carcinoma had clear cell pathology. Measured with immunoSEQ multiplex PCR; TCRdb has only the in-frame clones, and not every one. The profile shows 100,000 to 150,000 clones, 85% to 90% of them singletons. This clone came up once. Antigen specificity is unknown. This receptor was identified in a woman in her sixties or seventies with renal cell carcinoma. This specimen was blood, taken from a patient whose treatment included radiotherapy and nephrectomy.

The CDR3 DNA reads as TGCGCCAGCAGCCCGTCACCTGGGGGCGGTAGCACAGATACGCAGTATTTT. This codes for CASSPSPGGGSTDTQYF. The chain employs TRBV4-3 and TRBJ2-3; perhaps TRBD1 as D (6 bases). CDR1 and CDR2 from the germline V gene are LGHNA and YSLEER. The CDR3 has 17 amino acids. V gave up 4 bases and J gave up 0 bases, with 17 bases separating them.